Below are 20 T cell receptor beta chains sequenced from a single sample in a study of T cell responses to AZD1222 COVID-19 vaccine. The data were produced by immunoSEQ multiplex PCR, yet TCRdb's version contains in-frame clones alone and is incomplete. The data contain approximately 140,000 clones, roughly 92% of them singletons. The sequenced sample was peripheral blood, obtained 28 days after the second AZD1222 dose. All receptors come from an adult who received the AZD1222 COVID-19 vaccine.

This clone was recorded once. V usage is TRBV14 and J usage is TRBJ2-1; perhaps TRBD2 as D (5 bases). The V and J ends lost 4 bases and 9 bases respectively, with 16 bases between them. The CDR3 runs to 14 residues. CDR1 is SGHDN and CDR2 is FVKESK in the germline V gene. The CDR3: CASSRKLEGGEQFF. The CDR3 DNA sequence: TGTGCCAGCAGCCGAAAGCTAGAGGGCGGTGAGCAGTTCTTC. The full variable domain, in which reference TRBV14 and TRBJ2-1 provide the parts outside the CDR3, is EAGVTQFPSHSVIEKGQTVTLRCDPISGHDNLYWYRRVMGKEIKFLLHFVKESKQDESGMPNNRFLAERTGGTYSTLKVQPAELEDSGVYFCASSRKLEGGEQFFGPGTRLTVL.

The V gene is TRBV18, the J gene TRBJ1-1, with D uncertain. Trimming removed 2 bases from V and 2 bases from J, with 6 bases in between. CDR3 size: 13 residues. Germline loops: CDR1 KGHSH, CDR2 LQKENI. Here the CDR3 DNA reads TGTGCCAGCTCACCAGGACTTAACACTGAAGCTTTCTTT. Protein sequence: CASSPGLNTEAFF.

For the CDR3, the DNA is TGTGCCACTGGCGAGGAGAGAAACATTCAGTACTTC. This sequence encodes CATGEERNIQYF. V usage is TRBV12-3 or TRBV12-4 and J usage is TRBJ2-4; no reliable D call. V was shortened by 10 bases and J by 6 bases, with 13 bases between the two germline ends. This CDR3 has 12 residues.

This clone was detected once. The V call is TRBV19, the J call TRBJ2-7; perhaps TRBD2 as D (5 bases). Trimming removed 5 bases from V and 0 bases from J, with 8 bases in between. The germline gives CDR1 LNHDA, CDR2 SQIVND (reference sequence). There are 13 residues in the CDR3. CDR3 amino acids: CASSVRASYEQYF. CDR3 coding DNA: TGTGCCAGTAGTGTGAGGGCCTCCTACGAGCAGTACTTC. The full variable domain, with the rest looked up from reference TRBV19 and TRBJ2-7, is DGGITQSPKYLFRKEGQNVTLSCEQNLNHDAMYWYRQDPGQGLRLIYYSQIVNDFQKGDIAEGYSVSREKKESFPLTVTSAQKNPTAFYLCASSVRASYEQYFGPGTRLTVT.

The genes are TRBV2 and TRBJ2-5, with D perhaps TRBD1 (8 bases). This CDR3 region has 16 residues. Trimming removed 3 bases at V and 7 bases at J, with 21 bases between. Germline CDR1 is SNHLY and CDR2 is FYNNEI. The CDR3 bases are TGTGCCAGCAGTGATCGGACAGGGTCGGGGAGGGGGACCCAGTACTTC. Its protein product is CASSDRTGSGRGTQYF.

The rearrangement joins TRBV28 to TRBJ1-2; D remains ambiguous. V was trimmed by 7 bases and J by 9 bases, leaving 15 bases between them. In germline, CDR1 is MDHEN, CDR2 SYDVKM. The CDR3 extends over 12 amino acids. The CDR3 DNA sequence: TGTGCCAGCACCCTGGTGGGCGAGAGCTACACCTTC. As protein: CASTLVGESYTF.

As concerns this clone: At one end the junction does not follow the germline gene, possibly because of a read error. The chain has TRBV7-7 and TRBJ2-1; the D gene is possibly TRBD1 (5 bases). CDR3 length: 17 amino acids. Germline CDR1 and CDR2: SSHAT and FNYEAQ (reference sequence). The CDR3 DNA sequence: TGTGCTAGCAGCCCTACGCTAGACAGCTGGAGACACAATGAGCAGTTCTTC. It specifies CASSPTLDSWRHNEQFF. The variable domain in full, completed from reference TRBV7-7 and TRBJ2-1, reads GAGVSQSPRYKVTKRGQDVTLRCDPISSHATLYWYQQALGQGPEFLTYFNYEAQPDKSGLPSDRFSAERPEGSISTLTIQRTEQRDSAMYRCASSPTLDSWRHNEQFFGPGTRLTVL.

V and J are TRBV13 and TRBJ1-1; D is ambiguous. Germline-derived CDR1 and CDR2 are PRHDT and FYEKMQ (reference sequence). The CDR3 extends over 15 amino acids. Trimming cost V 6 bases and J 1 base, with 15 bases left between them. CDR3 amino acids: CASRLAGAENTEAFF. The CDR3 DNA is TGTGCCAGCAGGCTAGCGGGCGCCGAGAACACTGAAGCTTTCTTT.

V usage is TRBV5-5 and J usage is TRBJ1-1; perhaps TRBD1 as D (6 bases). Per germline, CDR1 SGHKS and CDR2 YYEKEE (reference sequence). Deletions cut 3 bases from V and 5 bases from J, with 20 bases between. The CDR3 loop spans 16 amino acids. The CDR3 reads CASSWGVGTPRTEAFF. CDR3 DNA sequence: TGTGCCAGCAGCTGGGGGGTCGGGACACCGAGGACTGAAGCTTTCTTT.

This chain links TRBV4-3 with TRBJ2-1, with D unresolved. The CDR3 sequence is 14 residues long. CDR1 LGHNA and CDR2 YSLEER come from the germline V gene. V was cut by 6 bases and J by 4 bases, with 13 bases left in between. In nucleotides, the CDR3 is TGCGCCAGCAGGGTGGGTCAGGAGTACAATGAGCAGTTCTTC. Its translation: CASRVGQEYNEQFF.

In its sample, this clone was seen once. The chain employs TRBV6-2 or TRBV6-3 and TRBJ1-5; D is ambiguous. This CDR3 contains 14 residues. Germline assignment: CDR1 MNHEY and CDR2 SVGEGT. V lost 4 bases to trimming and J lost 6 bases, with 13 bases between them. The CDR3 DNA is TGTGCCAGCAGTTCGGGCGCGCGTTTTCAGCCCCAGCATTTT. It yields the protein CASSSGARFQPQHF.

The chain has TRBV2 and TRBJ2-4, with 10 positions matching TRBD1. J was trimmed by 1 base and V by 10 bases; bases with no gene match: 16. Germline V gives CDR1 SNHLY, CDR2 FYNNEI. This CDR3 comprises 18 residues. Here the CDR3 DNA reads TGTGCCATATCCCTGGACAGGGGGTCTAGCGGGGCCAAAAACATTCAGTACTTC. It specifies CAISLDRGSSGAKNIQYF.

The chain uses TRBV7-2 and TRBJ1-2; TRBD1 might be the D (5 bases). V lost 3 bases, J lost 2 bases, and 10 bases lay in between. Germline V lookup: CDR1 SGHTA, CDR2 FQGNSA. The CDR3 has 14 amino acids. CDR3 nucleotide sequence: TGTGCCAGCAGCTTGGATCCAGGGAACTATGGCTACACCTTC. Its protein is CASSLDPGNYGYTF. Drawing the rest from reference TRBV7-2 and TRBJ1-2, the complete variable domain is GAGVSQSPSNKVTEKGKDVELRCDPISGHTALYWYRQSLGQGLEFLIYFQGNSAPDKSGLPSDRFSAERTGGSVSTLTIQRTQQEDSAVYLCASSLDPGNYGYTFGSGTRLTVV.

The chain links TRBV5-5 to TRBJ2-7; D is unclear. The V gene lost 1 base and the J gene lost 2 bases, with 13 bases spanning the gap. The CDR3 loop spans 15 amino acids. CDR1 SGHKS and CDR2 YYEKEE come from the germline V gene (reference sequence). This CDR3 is CASSLFPGEAYEQYF. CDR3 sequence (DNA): TGTGCCAGCAGCTTGTTCCCAGGAGAGGCCTACGAGCAGTACTTC.

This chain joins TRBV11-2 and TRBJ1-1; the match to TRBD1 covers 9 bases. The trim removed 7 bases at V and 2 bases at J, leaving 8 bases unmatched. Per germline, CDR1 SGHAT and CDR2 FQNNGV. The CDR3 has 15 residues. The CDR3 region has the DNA TGTGCCAGCACCCTCTGGGACAGGGATAACACTGAAGCTTTCTTT. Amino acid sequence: CASTLWDRDNTEAFF.

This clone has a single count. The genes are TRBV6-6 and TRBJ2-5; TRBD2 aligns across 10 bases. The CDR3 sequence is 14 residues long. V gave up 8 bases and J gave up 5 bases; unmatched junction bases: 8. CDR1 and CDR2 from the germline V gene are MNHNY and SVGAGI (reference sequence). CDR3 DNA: TGTGCCAGCCTTGGAGCGGGAGGGATCGAGACCCAGTACTTC. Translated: CASLGAGGIETQYF.

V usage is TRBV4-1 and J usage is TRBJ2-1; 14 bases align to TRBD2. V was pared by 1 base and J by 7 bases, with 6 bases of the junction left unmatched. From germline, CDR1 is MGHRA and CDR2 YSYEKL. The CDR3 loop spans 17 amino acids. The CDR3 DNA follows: TGCGCCAGCAGCCAAGTTCCGACTAGCGGGGGGGCGAATGAGCAGTTCTTC. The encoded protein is CASSQVPTSGGANEQFF.

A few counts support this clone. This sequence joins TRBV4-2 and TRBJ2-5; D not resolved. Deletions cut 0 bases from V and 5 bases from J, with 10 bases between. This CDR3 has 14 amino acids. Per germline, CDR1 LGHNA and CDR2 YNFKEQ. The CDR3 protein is CASSQDDPFETQYF. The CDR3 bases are TGTGCCAGCAGCCAAGATGACCCTTTCGAGACCCAGTACTTC.

The CDR3 region is CASSSAGPPSYEQYF. The CDR3 coding sequence is TGTGCCAGTAGTTCTGCGGGACCGCCATCCTACGAGCAGTACTTC. The rearrangement uses TRBV19 and TRBJ2-7, with D maybe TRBD2 (6 bases). This CDR3 is built from 15 residues. In germline, CDR1 is LNHDA, CDR2 SQIVND (reference sequence). Trimming pared 5 bases from V and 1 base from J, leaving 15 bases between.

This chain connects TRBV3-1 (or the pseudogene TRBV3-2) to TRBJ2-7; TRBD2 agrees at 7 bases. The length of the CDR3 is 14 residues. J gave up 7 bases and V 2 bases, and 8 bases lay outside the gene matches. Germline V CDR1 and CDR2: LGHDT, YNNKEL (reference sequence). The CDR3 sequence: CASSQPGGSGEQYF. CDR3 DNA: TGTGCCAGCAGCCAACCGGGAGGTTCCGGGGAGCAGTACTTC.